This T cell receptor beta chain is drawn from a study of T cell responses to AZD1222 COVID-19 vaccine. Remarks on this clone: No antigen is known for it.

Study-wide findings and caveats: Of the AZD1222 recipients, only 5 to 7 were seropositive at baseline. Regions 160-218 and 743-854 held dominance among vaccine-associated CD4 TCRs, which spanned spike. The sample set comprised mostly white British donors with more females, and clonal diversity was possibly underestimated.

Generated by immunoSEQ multiplex PCR, the TCRdb table keeps only in-frame clones and is missing some. The sample consists of approximately 140,000 clones, roughly 80% of them appearing once. V shed 4 bases and J 8 bases; nucleotides not matched to a gene: 11. Per germline, CDR1 SGHRS and CDR2 YFSETQ. This CDR3 is 14 amino acids long. The sequencing used peripheral blood, collected on day 0 of MenACWY control vaccination. The source is an adult in good health. The J gene is TRBJ1-2, the V gene TRBV5-1, with 7 bases that match TRBD1. This CDR3 is CASSPGGGQLGYTF. CDR3 coding DNA: TGCGCCAGCAGCCCCGGTGGGGGACAGCTAGGCTACACCTTC.